One sample yielded the 3 T cell receptor beta chains listed below, sequenced in a study of blood T cell repertoires in COVID-19. Measured with immunoSEQ multiplex PCR; TCRdb has only the in-frame clones, and not every one. Among about 56,000 clones listed, 70% to 90% were seen once. The sample consisted of peripheral blood. All receptors derive from a human donor in a cohort sampled during active COVID-19.

This clone is a singleton in its sample. This chain connects TRBV29-1 to TRBJ1-5, with D tentatively TRBD1 (6 bases). From germline, CDR1 is SQVTM and CDR2 ANQGSEA. Trimming left V 5 bases short and J 7 bases short, with 12 bases between. There are 12 residues in the CDR3. CDR3 amino acids: CSVQQGRQPQHF. The CDR3 DNA reads as TGCAGCGTTCAACAGGGTCGGCAGCCCCAGCATTTT.

This rearrangement joins TRBV7-2 to TRBJ2-4; perhaps TRBD1 as D (6 bases). Germline V gives CDR1 SGHTA, CDR2 FQGNSA. The V end lost 1 base, the J end lost 1 base, and 17 bases lay between the germline ends. This CDR3 is 18 amino acids long. CDR3: CASSLVVGAVTAKNIQYF. The CDR3 nucleotides read TGTGCCAGCAGCTTAGTAGTGGGGGCAGTTACTGCCAAAAACATTCAGTACTTC.

This clone appeared a few times. The V call is TRBV6-7, the J call TRBJ2-7; 8 bases fit TRBD1. TRBV6-7 is sorted into the ORF group, with uncertain function. The CDR3 sequence is 18 residues long. V shed 7 bases and J 3 bases; nucleotides not matched to a gene: 20. The CDR3 nucleotides read TGTGCCAGCACCTACCGGACAGGGCTCCTACACTGTTACTACGAGCAGTACTTC. Its translation: CASTYRTGLLHCYYEQYF.